This entry lists 23 T cell receptor beta chains sequenced from one sample in a study of cytomegalovirus exposure and HLA in healthy donors. The PCR was carried out with 60 Vbeta primers and 13 Jbeta primers. This table comes from immunoSEQ multiplex PCR, and its TCRdb copy is limited to in-frame clones, with some not included. The sample shows about 140,000 clones, roughly 85% of them seen only once. Sequencing was done on a sample of PBMCs. These receptors were collected from a male donor in good health and CMV-seronegative.

The rearrangement links TRBV12-5 to TRBJ2-5; 10 nucleotides agree with TRBD2. This CDR3 spans 15 amino acids. Trimming removed 3 bases from V and 5 bases from J; junction bases left unmatched: 6. The germline gives CDR1 LGHNT, CDR2 FRNRAP. The CDR3 DNA reads as TGTGCTAGTGGTTTAGCGGGGGGGGCCCGGGAGACCCAGTACTTC. Protein product: CASGLAGGARETQYF.

A few counts support this clone. The same CDR3 can be traced to other DNA sequences in this sample. V gene TRBV13 combines with J gene TRBJ1-5, with 7 bases that match TRBD1. Germline V CDR1 and CDR2: PRHDT, FYEKMQ (reference sequence). The CDR3 is 15 amino acids. V was pared by 0 bases and J by 7 bases, with 6 bases of the junction left unmatched. CDR3 residues: CASSLGRTGPQPQHF. Here the CDR3 DNA reads TGTGCCAGCAGCTTAGGGAGGACAGGTCCCCAGCCCCAGCATTTT.

The rearrangement joins TRBV2 to TRBJ2-2, with D possibly TRBD2 on 6 matching bases. Trimming left V 10 bases short and J 7 bases short, with 13 bases between. This CDR3 is built from 12 residues. CDR1 is SNHLY and CDR2 is FYNNEI in the germline V gene. The CDR3: CANTRGGGELFF. The CDR3 nucleotides are TGTGCCAACACCCGGGGAGGCGGGGAGCTGTTTTTT.

This clone appeared a single time. The chain links TRBV11-2 to TRBJ1-2, with TRBD1 matching 9 bases. V was clipped by 2 bases and J by 2 bases; unmatched bases: 6. There are 16 residues in the CDR3. The V gene's germline CDR1 is SGHAT and CDR2 FQNNGV. The CDR3: CASSLLWDRANYGYTF. CDR3 nucleotides: TGTGCCAGCAGCTTACTATGGGACAGGGCCAACTATGGCTACACCTTC.

The rearrangement uses TRBV4-1 and TRBJ1-1, with a possible D match to TRBD1 (6 bases). The germline V and J ends were trimmed by 4 bases and 8 bases, with 11 bases remaining between them. Looked up from germline, CDR1 is MGHRA and CDR2 is YSYEKL. This CDR3 is built from 12 residues. CDR3 amino acids: CASSPTGIEAFF. In nucleotides, the CDR3 is TGCGCCAGCAGCCCGACAGGAATCGAAGCTTTCTTT.

Points on this clone: Different DNA sequences within this sample yield the same CDR3. V is TRBV28 and J is TRBJ1-1; D is unclear. The germline CDR1 and CDR2 sequences are MDHEN and SYDVKM. V was trimmed by 6 bases and J by 2 bases, leaving 16 bases between them. The CDR3 is 15 residues long. The CDR3 DNA reads TGTGCCAGCAGCCTAGCGGGCACATTAAACACTGAAGCTTTCTTT. As protein: CASSLAGTLNTEAFF.

CDR3 loop: CASSLNRRQNNSPLHF. Written as DNA, the CDR3 is TGTGCCAGCAGCTTAAATCGGCGACAGAATAATTCACCCCTCCACTTT. The chain couples TRBV7-2 to TRBJ1-6; D is possibly TRBD1 (5 bases). CDR1 SGHTA and CDR2 FQGNSA come from the germline V gene. Trimming removed 2 bases from V and 5 bases from J, with 13 bases in between. The CDR3 length is 16 residues.

V usage is TRBV7-3 and J usage is TRBJ1-2; D possibly corresponds to TRBD1 (5 bases). This CDR3 contains 15 residues. The germline V gene has CDR1 SGHTA and CDR2 FQGTGA. Trimming cost V 4 bases and J 4 bases, with 16 bases left between them. CDR3 region: CASSSLAGPAYGYTF. The CDR3, as DNA: TGTGCCAGCAGCTCCCTGGCGGGACCCGCCTATGGCTACACCTTC.

This clone has just one count. The genes are TRBV5-6 and TRBJ2-7; 10 bases fit TRBD1. V lost 5 bases, J lost 5 bases, and 7 bases stayed unmatched. From germline, CDR1 is SGHDT and CDR2 YYEEEE. The CDR3 is 14 amino acids. The DNA of the CDR3 is TGTGCCAGCAGACCGGGACAGGGGACCCACGAGCAGTACTTC. Translation gives CASRPGQGTHEQYF.

The chain employs TRBV4-1 and TRBJ1-2; 9 bases fit TRBD1. Unmatched junction bases numbered 5, after V lost 0 bases and J lost 6 bases. This CDR3 spans 15 amino acids. CDR1 is MGHRA, CDR2 YSYEKL, per germline. This chain's CDR3 is CASSQDRWTGDGYTF. CDR3 nucleotides: TGCGCCAGCAGCCAAGATCGCTGGACAGGGGATGGCTACACCTTC.

This chain links TRBV29-1 with TRBJ2-7; D is perhaps TRBD2 (5 bases). Germline assignment: CDR1 SQVTM and CDR2 ANQGSEA. The CDR3 length is 13 residues. V was cut by 3 bases and J by 6 bases, with 15 bases left in between. CDR3 nucleotides: TGCAGCGTTGACTTCGGGGAAAGGTGCGAGCAGTACTTC. Encoded protein: CSVDFGERCEQYF.

The chain links TRBV5-4 to TRBJ1-6; D remains ambiguous. The length of the CDR3 is 13 residues. Trimming pared 4 bases from V and 14 bases from J, leaving 16 bases between. Looked up from germline, CDR1 is SGHNT and CDR2 is YYREEE (reference sequence). CDR3 region: CASSMDGIATLHF. CDR3 coding DNA: TGTGCCAGCAGCATGGACGGTATAGCTACCCTCCACTTT.

V is TRBV18 and J is TRBJ1-2; possibly TRBD1 for D (6 bases). Trimming shortened V by 3 bases and J by 2 bases, and 7 bases separated the two germline ends. CDR1 and CDR2 from the germline V gene are KGHSH and LQKENI. This CDR3 spans 13 amino acids. CDR3 in DNA: TGTGCCAGCTCACCGGGACAAAACTATGGCTACACCTTC. It is translated as CASSPGQNYGYTF.

The chain recombines TRBV11-2 with TRBJ2-3; 9 bases map to TRBD2. Trimming took 11 bases from V and 3 from J; bases not matched to a gene: 6. Germline V gene sequence: CDR1 SGHAT, CDR2 FQNNGV. The CDR3 spans 13 residues. The CDR3 loop reads CAGAGGRTDTQYF. The CDR3 nucleotides are TGTGCCGGGGCGGGGGGGAGGACAGATACGCAGTATTTT.

The genes are TRBV19 and TRBJ2-5; TRBD2 aligns across 13 bases. The J call could be wrong; TRBJ2-7 is a better fit for the DNA end. Looked up from germline, CDR1 is LNHDA and CDR2 is SQIVND (reference sequence). The CDR3 runs 15 residues. CDR3 DNA sequence: TGTGCCAGTAGTATCGGACTAGCGGGAGTATACGAGCAGTACTTC. Translating gives CASSIGLAGVYEQYF.

This sequence joins TRBV6-5 and TRBJ2-4; maybe TRBD1 (6 bases). Looked up from germline, CDR1 is MNHEY and CDR2 is SVGAGI. This CDR3 spans 15 amino acids. Trimming took off 5 bases at V and 8 bases at J, with 19 bases between the two ends. The CDR3, as DNA: TGTGCCAGCAGTCCCAACAGGGAAGGTACGGACATTCAGTACTTC. It is translated as CASSPNREGTDIQYF.

The rearrangement uses TRBV6-5 and TRBJ1-4; D gene uncertain. The CDR3 runs 15 residues. Germline V gene data show CDR1 as MNHEY and CDR2 as SVGAGI. V lost 6 bases to trimming and J lost 7 bases, with 18 bases between them. CDR3 nucleotides: TGTGCCAGCAGCCCCGGTACGGGGATTACTGAAAAACTGTTTTTT. This gives the protein CASSPGTGITEKLFF.

The chain links TRBV10-3 to TRBJ1-2, with D perhaps TRBD1 (5 bases). Looked up from germline, CDR1 is ENHRY and CDR2 is SYGVKD. This CDR3 has 14 amino acids. V dropped 8 bases and J dropped 1 base, with 14 bases sitting between them. The CDR3 region has the DNA TGTGCCATCTCGGAGGGACCTAATAACTATGGCTACACCTTC. Translating it yields CAISEGPNNYGYTF.

The V call is TRBV7-2, the J call TRBJ2-7; TRBD2 might be the D (7 bases). The CDR3 length is 16 residues. Germline loops: CDR1 SGHTA, CDR2 FQGNSA. Trimming pared 5 bases from V and 0 bases from J, leaving 17 bases between. Written as DNA, the CDR3 is TGTGCCAGCAGCGGGGCGGGGGCCCCAAGCTCCTACGAGCAGTACTTC. Its protein is CASSGAGAPSSYEQYF.

The V call is TRBV19, the J call TRBJ1-2; TRBD1 might be the D (5 bases). The germline V and J ends were trimmed by 6 bases and 6 bases, with 17 bases remaining between them. This CDR3 region has 14 residues. Germline values: CDR1 LNHDA, CDR2 SQIVND (reference sequence). DNA of the CDR3: TGTGCCAGTAGCCAATACCGGGGGAGCGATGGCTACACCTTC. Protein sequence: CASSQYRGSDGYTF.

This clone was observed a few times. The CDR3 is CSVETGEDEQYF. CDR3 coding DNA: TGCAGCGTAGAGACAGGGGAGGACGAGCAGTACTTC. V and J are TRBV29-1 and TRBJ2-7; TRBD1 matches at 8 bases. This CDR3 contains 12 residues. Germline V lookup: CDR1 SQVTM, CDR2 ANQGSEA. After removal of 6 bases from V and 5 bases from J, the junction contained 6 bases not matched to a gene.

This clone was seen once. The CDR3 coding sequence is TGTGCCACCAGCCCTATCGGACAGGGGAAGTCTGAAGCTTTCTTT. Its protein is CATSPIGQGKSEAFF. The chain recombines TRBV15 with TRBJ1-1; 9 bases line up with TRBD1. Germline lookup yields CDR1 LNHNV and CDR2 YYDKDF (reference sequence). With 5 bases clipped from V and 6 bases from J, the junction kept 10 bases outside the gene matches. This CDR3 contains 15 residues. Drawing the rest from reference TRBV15 and TRBJ1-1, the complete variable domain is DAMVIQNPRYQVTQFGKPVTLSCSQTLNHNVMYWYQQKSSQAPKLLFHYYDKDFNNEADTPDNFQSRRPNTSFCFLDIRSPGLGDTAMYLCATSPIGQGKSEAFFGQGTRLTVV.

The rearrangement links TRBV5-6 to TRBJ2-5, with a possible D match to TRBD2 (5 bases). CDR1 SGHDT and CDR2 YYEEEE come from the germline V gene. The ends were cut back, 0 bases at V and 1 base at J, with 13 bases in the middle. The length of the CDR3 is 16 residues. For the CDR3, the DNA is TGTGCCAGCAGCTTGGCGGGGTGGGCCACCCAAGAGACCCAGTACTTC. Translating it yields CASSLAGWATQETQYF.